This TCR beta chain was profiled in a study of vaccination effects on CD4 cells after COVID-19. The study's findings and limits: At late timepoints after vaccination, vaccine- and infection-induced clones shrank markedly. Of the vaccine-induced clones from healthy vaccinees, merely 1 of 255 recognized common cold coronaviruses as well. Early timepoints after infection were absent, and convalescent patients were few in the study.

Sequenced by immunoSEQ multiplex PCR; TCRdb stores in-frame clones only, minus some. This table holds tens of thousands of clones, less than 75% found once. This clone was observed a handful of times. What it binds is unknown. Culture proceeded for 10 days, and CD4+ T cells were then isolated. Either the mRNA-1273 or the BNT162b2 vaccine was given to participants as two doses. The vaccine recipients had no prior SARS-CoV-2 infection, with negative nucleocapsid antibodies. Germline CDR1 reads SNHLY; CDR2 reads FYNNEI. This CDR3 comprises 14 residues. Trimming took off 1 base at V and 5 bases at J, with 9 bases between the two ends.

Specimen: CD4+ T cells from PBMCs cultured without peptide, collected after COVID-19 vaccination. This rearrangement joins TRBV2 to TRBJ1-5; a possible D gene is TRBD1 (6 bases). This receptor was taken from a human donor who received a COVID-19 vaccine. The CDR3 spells CASSEEGGYQPQHF. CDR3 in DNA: TGTGCCAGCAGTGAAGAGGGGGGGTATCAGCCCCAGCATTTT.